These 12 T cell receptor beta chains originate from one sample sequenced in a study of blood T cell repertoires in COVID-19. Assay: immunoSEQ multiplex PCR; the TCRdb copy retains only in-frame clones and omits some. The sample has approximately 350,000 clones, roughly 90% seen once. Sequences were obtained from peripheral blood. The receptors were sampled from a woman in her seventies with COVID-19, enrolled during active disease.

The chain joins TRBV7-2 to TRBJ2-1; the match to TRBD2 covers 12 bases. The CDR3 spans 16 residues. The V gene end was trimmed by 2 bases and the J gene end by 5 bases; junction bases not matched to a gene: 4. Per germline, CDR1 SGHTA and CDR2 FQGNSA. The DNA of the CDR3 is TGTGCCAGCAGCTTAAGGACTAGCGGGGTTAACAATGAGCAGTTCTTC. As protein: CASSLRTSGVNNEQFF.

V usage is TRBV7-9 and J usage is TRBJ1-1, with D hard to call. Germline lookup yields CDR1 SEHNR and CDR2 FQNEAQ (reference sequence). This CDR3 region has 12 residues. V lost 5 bases, J lost 0 bases, and 4 bases lay in between. The CDR3 loop reads CASSLLNTEAFF. DNA of the CDR3: TGTGCCAGCAGCCTTTTGAACACTGAAGCTTTCTTT. Variable domain in full (rest from reference TRBV7-9 and TRBJ1-1): DTGVSQNPRHKITKRGQNVTFRCDPISEHNRLYWYRQTLGQGPEFLTYFQNEAQLEKSRLLSDRFSAERPKGSFSTLEIQRTEQGDSAMYLCASSLLNTEAFFGQGTRLTVV.

The chain is built from TRBV20-1 and TRBJ1-6; 12 bases align to TRBD1. In germline, CDR1 is DFQATT, CDR2 SNEGSKA (reference sequence). The CDR3 consists of 16 residues. V shed 3 bases, J shed 7 bases, and the junction held 7 bases outside the gene matches. CDR3 sequence: CSASRPGQGANSPLHF. Written as DNA, the CDR3 is TGCAGTGCTAGTAGACCGGGACAGGGGGCGAATTCACCCCTCCACTTT.

V usage is TRBV7-9 and J usage is TRBJ1-1; a possible D gene is TRBD1 (6 bases). Germline V gene sequence: CDR1 SEHNR, CDR2 FQNEAQ (reference sequence). Deletions cut 5 bases from V and 3 bases from J, with 10 bases between. The CDR3 is made up of 13 amino acids. Here the CDR3 reads CASSPAGDTEAFF. In DNA, the CDR3 is TGTGCCAGCAGCCCGGCAGGGGACACTGAAGCTTTCTTT. The variable domain in full, with the rest retrieved from reference TRBV7-9 and TRBJ1-1, is DTGVSQNPRHKITKRGQNVTFRCDPISEHNRLYWYRQTLGQGPEFLTYFQNEAQLEKSRLLSDRFSAERPKGSFSTLEIQRTEQGDSAMYLCASSPAGDTEAFFGQGTRLTVV.

V is TRBV18 and J is TRBJ1-3; D is possibly TRBD1 (5 bases). The CDR3 loop spans 14 amino acids. V lost 3 bases and J 8 bases, leaving 14 bases between the germline ends. Germline CDR1 KGHSH, CDR2 LQKENI. In DNA form, the CDR3 reads TGTGCCAGCTCACCCGGGTCCCAAGGGGACACCATATATTTT. Encoded protein: CASSPGSQGDTIYF.

V usage is TRBV7-2 and J usage is TRBJ2-7; 10 bases are shared with TRBD2. The CDR3 extends over 14 amino acids. Trimming removed 4 bases from V and 12 bases from J; junction bases left unmatched: 12. The V gene's germline CDR1 is SGHTA and CDR2 FQGNSA. The CDR3 DNA sequence: TGTGCCAGCAGCTCGTCGTGGACTAGCGGCCCGCCGTACTTC. This translates into CASSSSWTSGPPYF.

The CDR3 region has the DNA TGTGCCAGCTCACCACCCAGCCCGCGGGATTTGGAGACCCAGTACTTC. Its protein is CASSPPSPRDLETQYF. The rearrangement joins TRBV18 to TRBJ2-5, with TRBD2 as a possible D gene (6 bases). Germline loops: CDR1 KGHSH, CDR2 LQKENI. Deletions cut 0 bases from V and 5 bases from J, with 16 bases between. CDR3 length: 16 residues. The full variable domain, rest sourced from reference TRBV18 and TRBJ2-5, is NAGVMQNPRHLVRRRGQEARLRCSPMKGHSHVYWYRQLPEEGLKFMVYLQKENIIDESGMPKERFSAEFPKEGPSILRIQQVVRGDSAAYFCASSPPSPRDLETQYFGPGTRLLVL.

V is TRBV5-6 and J is TRBJ1-1; 7 nucleotides line up with TRBD1. The length of the CDR3 is 14 residues. J lost 5 bases, V lost 4 bases, and 8 bases had no gene match. Looked up from germline, CDR1 is SGHDT and CDR2 is YYEEEE. The CDR3 DNA reads TGTGCCAGCAGCCAGGTACAGGGGAGGACTGAAGCTTTCTTT. This sequence encodes CASSQVQGRTEAFF.

DNA of the CDR3: TGTGCCAGCAGCTGGGGACAGTCATATGGCTACACCTTC. This codes for CASSWGQSYGYTF. The chain combines TRBV7-9 with TRBJ1-2; 7 bases are shared with TRBD1. V was clipped by 4 bases and J by 5 bases; unmatched bases: 4. The CDR3 runs to 13 residues. The germline gives CDR1 SEHNR, CDR2 FQNEAQ (reference sequence).

This chain connects TRBV19 to TRBJ1-3; the match to TRBD1 covers 8 bases. V was pared by 11 bases and J by 1 base, with 10 bases of the junction left unmatched. Germline V gene data show CDR1 as LNHDA and CDR2 as SQIVND (reference sequence). The CDR3 has 15 residues. CDR3 sequence: CACGRRTGSGNTIYF. CDR3 nucleotides: TGTGCCTGTGGGCGCAGGACAGGGTCTGGAAACACCATATATTTT. Together with reference TRBV19 and TRBJ1-3, the CDR3 gives the full variable domain: DGGITQSPKYLFRKEGQNVTLSCEQNLNHDAMYWYRQDPGQGLRLIYYSQIVNDFQKGDIAEGYSVSREKKESFPLTVTSAQKNPTAFYLCACGRRTGSGNTIYFGEGSWLTVV.

In regard to this clone: One junction end does not reproduce the germline sequence, and a read error may be involved. The rearrangement uses TRBV5-8 and TRBJ2-3, with D possibly being TRBD2 (5 bases). The CDR3 sequence is 15 residues long. Germline CDR1 SGHTS, CDR2 YDEGEE. CDR3 bases: TGTGCCAGCAGCTGGTGGGAACCTAGCAGAGATACGCAGTATTTT. Protein: CASSWWEPSRDTQYF.

The V gene is TRBV7-2, the J gene TRBJ1-1; D gene uncertain. The CDR3 is made up of 11 amino acids. V was clipped by 4 bases and J by 7 bases, with 7 bases between them. From germline, CDR1 is SGHTA and CDR2 FQGNSA. As DNA, the CDR3 is TGTGCCAGCAGCTCGGTCCGTGAAGCTTTCTTT. It translates to CASSSVREAFF.